This section outlines one T cell receptor (beta chain) sequence together with its context. Antigen unknown. The data originate from a study of shared clonotypes between healthy human individuals. General study findings and limits: In general, naive subsets displayed greater estimated richness than memory subsets did.

CDR3 size: 14 residues. Germline CDR1 is MDHEN and CDR2 is SYDVKM. Trimming stripped 6 bases from V and 3 bases from J, with 11 bases between. Clones were read by immunoSEQ multiplex PCR, and TCRdb kept only the in-frame ones, dropping some. Here the sample spans some 2,500,000 clones, just under 95% being singletons. The specimen was naive CD4+ T cells from PBMCs. The subset: CD45RA+ positively selected. This receptor was obtained from a man aged 18 to 29 in good health. Some clones in this sample may be carry-over from other donors' samples. V gene TRBV28 combines with J gene TRBJ2-2; the D call may be TRBD1 or TRBD2 (5 bases each). CDR3 nucleotide sequence: TGTGCCAGCAGCTCGGGGCCCTACACCGGGGAGCTGTTTTTT. It encodes CASSSGPYTGELFF.